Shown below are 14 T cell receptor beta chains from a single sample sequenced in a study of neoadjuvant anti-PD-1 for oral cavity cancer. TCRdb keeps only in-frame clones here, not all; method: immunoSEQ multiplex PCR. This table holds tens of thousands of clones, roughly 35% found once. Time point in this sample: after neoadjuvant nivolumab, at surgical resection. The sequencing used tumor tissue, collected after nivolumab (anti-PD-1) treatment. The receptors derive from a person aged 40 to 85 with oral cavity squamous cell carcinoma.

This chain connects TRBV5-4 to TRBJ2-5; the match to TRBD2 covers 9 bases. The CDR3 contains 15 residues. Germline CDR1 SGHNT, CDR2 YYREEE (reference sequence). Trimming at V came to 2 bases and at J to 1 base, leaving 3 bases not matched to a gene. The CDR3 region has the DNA TGTGCCAGCAGCTTTAGCGGGGGCACCCAAGAGACCCAGTACTTC. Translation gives CASSFSGGTQETQYF.

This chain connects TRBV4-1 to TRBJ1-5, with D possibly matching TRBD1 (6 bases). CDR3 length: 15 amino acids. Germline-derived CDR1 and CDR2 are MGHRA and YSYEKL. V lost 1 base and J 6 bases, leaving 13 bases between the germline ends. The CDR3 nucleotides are TGCGCCAGCAGCCAAGGAGGGCAGGGGAGTCAGCCCCAGCATTTT. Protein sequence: CASSQGGQGSQPQHF.

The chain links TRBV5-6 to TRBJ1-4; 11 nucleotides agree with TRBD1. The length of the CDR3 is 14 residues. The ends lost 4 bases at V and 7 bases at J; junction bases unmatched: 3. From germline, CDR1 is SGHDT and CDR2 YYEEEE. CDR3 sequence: CASSGGQGVEKLFF. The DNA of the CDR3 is TGTGCCAGCAGCGGGGGACAGGGGGTTGAAAAACTGTTTTTT.

CDR3 in amino acids: CASSGTRATNEKLFF. The DNA of the CDR3 is TGTGCCAGCAGTGGGACGCGTGCAACTAATGAAAAACTGTTTTTT. The chain combines TRBV2 with TRBJ1-4; D remains unclear. CDR3 length: 15 residues. Trimming took 4 bases from V and 0 from J, leaving 9 bases between them. Germline V gene sequence: CDR1 SNHLY, CDR2 FYNNEI.

DNA for the CDR3: TGTGCTAGTGGTTTGGTCAGAGGCACAGATACGCAGTATTTT. Translating gives CASGLVRGTDTQYF. This chain connects TRBV12-5 to TRBJ2-3; D unclear. Trimming took 0 bases from V and 1 from J, leaving 5 bases between them. Germline-derived CDR1 and CDR2 are LGHNT and FRNRAP. The CDR3 contains 14 residues.

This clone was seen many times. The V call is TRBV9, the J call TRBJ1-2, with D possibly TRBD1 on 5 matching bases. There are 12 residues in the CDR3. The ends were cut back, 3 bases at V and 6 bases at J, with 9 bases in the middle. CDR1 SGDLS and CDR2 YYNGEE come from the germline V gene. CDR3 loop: CASSGWGHGYTF. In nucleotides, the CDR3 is TGTGCCAGCAGCGGATGGGGCCATGGCTACACCTTC.

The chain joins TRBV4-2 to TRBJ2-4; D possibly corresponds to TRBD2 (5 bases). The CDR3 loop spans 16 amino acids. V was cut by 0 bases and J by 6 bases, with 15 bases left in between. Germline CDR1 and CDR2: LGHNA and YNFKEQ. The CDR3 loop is CASSQESFGVGNIQYF. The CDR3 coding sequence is TGTGCCAGCAGCCAAGAGTCTTTCGGGGTTGGAAACATTCAGTACTTC.

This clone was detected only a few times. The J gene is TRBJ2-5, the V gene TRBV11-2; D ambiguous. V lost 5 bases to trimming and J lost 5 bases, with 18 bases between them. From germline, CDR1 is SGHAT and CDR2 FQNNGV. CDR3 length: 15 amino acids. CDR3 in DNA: TGTGCCAGCAGCACCTACAGTTTAGGCAGGGAGACCCAGTACTTC. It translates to CASSTYSLGRETQYF.

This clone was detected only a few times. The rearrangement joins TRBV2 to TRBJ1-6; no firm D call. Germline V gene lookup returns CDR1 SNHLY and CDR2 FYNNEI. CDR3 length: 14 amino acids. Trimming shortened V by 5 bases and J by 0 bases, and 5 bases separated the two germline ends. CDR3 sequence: CASSPSSYNSPLHF. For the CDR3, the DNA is TGTGCCAGCAGTCCCAGCTCCTATAATTCACCCCTCCACTTT.

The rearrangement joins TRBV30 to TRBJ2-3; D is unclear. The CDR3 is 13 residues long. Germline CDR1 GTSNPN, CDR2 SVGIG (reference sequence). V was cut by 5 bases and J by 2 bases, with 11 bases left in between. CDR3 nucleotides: TGTGCCTGGGCAAAGGGTCTCACAGATACGCAGTATTTT. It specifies CAWAKGLTDTQYF.

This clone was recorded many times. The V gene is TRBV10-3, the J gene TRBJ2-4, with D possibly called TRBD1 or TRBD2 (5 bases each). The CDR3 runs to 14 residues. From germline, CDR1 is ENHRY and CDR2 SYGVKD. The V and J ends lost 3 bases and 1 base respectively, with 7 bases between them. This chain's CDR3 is CAISDGAAKNIQYF. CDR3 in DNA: TGTGCCATCAGTGACGGGGCGGCCAAAAACATTCAGTACTTC.

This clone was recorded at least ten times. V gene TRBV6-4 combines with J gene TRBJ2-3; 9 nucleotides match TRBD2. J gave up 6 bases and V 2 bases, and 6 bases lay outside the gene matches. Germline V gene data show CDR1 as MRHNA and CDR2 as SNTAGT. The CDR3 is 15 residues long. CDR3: CASSDAAGGQDTQYF. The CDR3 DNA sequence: TGTGCCAGCAGTGACGCGGCGGGAGGGCAGGATACGCAGTATTTT.

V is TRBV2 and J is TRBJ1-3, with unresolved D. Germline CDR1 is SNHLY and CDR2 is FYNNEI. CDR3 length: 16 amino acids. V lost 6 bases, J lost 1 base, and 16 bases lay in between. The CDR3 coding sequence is TGTGCCAGCAGGGGTAGGGTTCGGGGTTCTGGAAACACCATATATTTT. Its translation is CASRGRVRGSGNTIYF. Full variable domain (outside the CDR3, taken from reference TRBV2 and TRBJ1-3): EPEVTQTPSHQVTQMGQEVILRCVPISNHLYFYWYRQILGQKVEFLVSFYNNEISEKSEIFDDQFSVERPDGSNFTLKIRSTKLEDSAMYFCASRGRVRGSGNTIYFGEGSWLTVV.

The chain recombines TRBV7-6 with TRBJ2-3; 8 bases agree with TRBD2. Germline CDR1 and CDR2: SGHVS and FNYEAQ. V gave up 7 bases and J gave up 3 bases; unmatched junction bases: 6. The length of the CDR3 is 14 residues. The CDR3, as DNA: TGTGCCAGCACCCGCCGCGGGAGGACAGATACGCAGTATTTT. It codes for CASTRRGRTDTQYF.